What follows are 24 T cell receptor beta chains derived from one specimen sequenced in a study of post-analysis software for immune sequencing data (dated by TCRdb to between 2015 and 2017). What the work shows at the level of the full study, not this receptor alone: A few TRBV segments, including TRBV5-6, TRBV5-1 and TRBV20-1, were significantly more frequent in patients than controls.

The protocol used for the library was PCR. The instrument given in TCRdb is Illumina HiSeq 2500. To reduce PCR and sequencing biases, unique molecular identifiers were built into the TCR beta cDNA libraries. The public reads were run again by TCRdb, first through fastp at Q25 and then through MiXCR, and only productive beta chains were kept. Rows with a matching CDR3 protein are joined into one entry that keeps the most common DNA and genes. The sample table holds roughly 540,000 distinct CDR3 sequences, of which around 34% were seen once. Jointly, the top ten make up approximately 5.4% of the sample. For these TCRs, the target antigens are not known. The specimen sequenced was blood. Receptors originate from a girl aged 2-17 years with multiple sclerosis.

The chain combines TRBV6-1 with TRBJ2-3; 8 positions match TRBD2. From germline, CDR1 is MNHNS and CDR2 SASEGT. This CDR3 is built from 15 residues. With V trimmed by 7 bases and J by 0 bases, 6 bases remained unmatched. The CDR3 DNA reads as TGTGCCAGCATCCCTAGCGGGCGAAGCACAGATACGCAGTATTTT. Its protein product is CASIPSGRSTDTQYF.

CDR3 bases: TGTGCCAGCAGTGACAGGGTAGGAAAGACCCAGTACTTC. It encodes CASSDRVGKTQYF. This sequence joins TRBV2 and TRBJ2-5, with D tentatively TRBD1 (5 bases). Germline assignment: CDR1 SNHLY and CDR2 FYNNEI. This CDR3 spans 13 amino acids. V lost 3 bases, J lost 6 bases, and 11 bases lay in between.

The chain has TRBV20-1 and TRBJ2-1; 7 nucleotides agree with TRBD2. V dropped 7 bases and J dropped 8; count of bases not matched to a gene: 14. Germline assignment: CDR1 DFQATT and CDR2 SNEGSKA (reference sequence). The CDR3 length is 14 residues. CDR3 in DNA: TGCAGTGTTTTCATCGCGGGGGAGTCCCATGAGCAGTTCTTC. The encoded protein is CSVFIAGESHEQFF.

This clonotype appeared a few times. The chain carries TRBV20-1 and TRBJ2-5; the D gene is possibly TRBD2 (7 bases). CDR3 length: 16 amino acids. The germline gives CDR1 DFQATT, CDR2 SNEGSKA (reference sequence). Trimming took off 5 bases at V and 3 bases at J, with 22 bases between the two ends. This chain's CDR3 is CSAPPRGGGGEETQYF. The CDR3 nucleotides read TGCAGTGCTCCCCCCAGGGGCGGGGGCGGTGAAGAGACCCAGTACTTC.

The rearrangement uses TRBV7-2 and TRBJ1-1; tentatively, D is TRBD1 (5 bases). Trimming shortened V by 5 bases and J by 5 bases, and 15 bases separated the two germline ends. The length of the CDR3 is 14 residues. The germline gives CDR1 SGHTA, CDR2 FQGNSA. This chain's CDR3 is CASSLHQGLTEAFF. CDR3 sequence (DNA): TGTGCCAGCAGCCTACATCAGGGATTAACTGAAGCTTTCTTT.

V is TRBV27 and J is TRBJ1-2; the match to TRBD1 covers 9 bases. The CDR3 totals 11 residues. Trimming at V came to 10 bases and at J to 7 bases, leaving 4 bases not matched to a gene. Germline loops: CDR1 MNHEY, CDR2 SMNVEV (reference sequence). This CDR3 reads CATTGGFGYTF. The CDR3 nucleotides read TGTGCCACCACAGGGGGCTTTGGCTACACCTTC.

The V gene is TRBV20-1, the J gene TRBJ2-5; D may match TRBD1 or TRBD2 (6 bases each). CDR3 length equals 14 residues. Germline V lookup: CDR1 DFQATT, CDR2 SNEGSKA (reference sequence). Trimming stripped 0 bases from V and 5 bases from J, with 13 bases between. Here the CDR3 reads CSARDGRGGETQYF. Here the CDR3 DNA reads TGCAGTGCTAGAGACGGCAGGGGAGGCGAGACCCAGTACTTC.

This clonotype was seen only a few times. J is TRBJ2-7 and V is TRBV4-1; 7 bases agree with TRBD2. This CDR3 is built from 14 residues. The V and J ends lost 1 base and 4 bases, in that order; junction bases with no gene match: 4. Germline V gene lookup returns CDR1 MGHRA and CDR2 YSYEKL. CDR3 region: CASSQVAGDYEQYF. The CDR3 DNA reads TGCGCCAGCAGCCAAGTTGCGGGGGATTACGAGCAGTACTTC.

This clonotype turned up a few times. V and J are TRBV27 and TRBJ1-5; no clear D. This CDR3 is built from 18 residues. Germline CDR1 and CDR2: MNHEY and SMNVEV (reference sequence). Trimming pared 6 bases from V and 0 bases from J, leaving 21 bases between. CDR3 sequence (DNA): TGTGCCAGCAGCCCTGGTTCGCAGCCCTACTATAGCAATCAGCCCCAGCATTTT. This sequence encodes CASSPGSQPYYSNQPQHF.

CDR3 nucleotides: TGTGCCAGCAGTGAACAGGGTCCAGATCTCACCGGGGAGCTGTTTTTT. This sequence encodes CASSEQGPDLTGELFF. This chain links TRBV2 with TRBJ2-2; the D gene is possibly TRBD1 (5 bases). Germline V gene sequence: CDR1 SNHLY, CDR2 FYNNEI. V dropped 2 bases and J dropped 4 bases, with 14 bases sitting between them. This CDR3 contains 16 residues.

The chain is built from TRBV29-1 and TRBJ2-5; the D gene is possibly TRBD1 (6 bases). CDR1 SQVTM and CDR2 ANQGSEA come from the germline V gene. The CDR3 loop spans 15 amino acids. Deletions cut 7 bases from V and 11 bases from J, with 29 bases between. For the CDR3, the DNA is TGCAGCGGAATGTCCCAGGGACACCCCAGCAATGAGCAGTACTTC. It encodes CSGMSQGHPSNEQYF.

The chain recombines TRBV6-1 with TRBJ1-4, with D perhaps matching TRBD1 (5 bases). Trimming cost V 3 bases and J 7 bases, with 12 bases left between them. The CDR3 loop spans 14 amino acids. The germline V gene has CDR1 MNHNS and CDR2 SASEGT. Here the CDR3 DNA reads TGTGCCAGCAGTGATTGGGGGAGGGGTGAAAAACTGTTTTTT. The encoded protein is CASSDWGRGEKLFF.

This clonotype has only a few counts. The V and J genes are TRBV13 and TRBJ1-4, with TRBD1 identical over 8 bases. V trimming: 5 bases; J trimming: 6 bases; junction bases outside the gene matches: 8. This CDR3 is built from 15 residues. The germline gives CDR1 PRHDT, CDR2 FYEKMQ (reference sequence). This chain's CDR3 is CASSMQGARDEKLFF. The CDR3 DNA is TGTGCCAGCAGCATGCAGGGGGCTAGGGATGAAAAACTGTTTTTT.

The chain couples TRBV6-6 to TRBJ2-3; D may be TRBD2 (5 bases). Trimming shortened V by 6 bases and J by 3 bases, and 10 bases separated the two germline ends. This CDR3 has 13 residues. Germline loops: CDR1 MNHNY, CDR2 SVGAGI (reference sequence). CDR3 bases: TGTGCCAGCAGAGCCCGGGGAACAGATACGCAGTATTTT. Its protein is CASRARGTDTQYF.

The chain employs TRBV20-1 and TRBJ1-2, with unresolved D. CDR3 size: 13 residues. Trimming left V 5 bases short and J 4 bases short, with 14 bases between. The V gene's germline CDR1 is DFQATT and CDR2 SNEGSKA (reference sequence). CDR3 in DNA: TGCAGTGCTTCAACAGCCTCAGGCTATGGCTACACCTTC. This codes for CSASTASGYGYTF.

The rearrangement joins TRBV10-2 to TRBJ2-7; D may be TRBD1 (6 bases). Trimming took off 8 bases at V and 9 bases at J, with 20 bases between the two ends. Germline V gene sequence: CDR1 WSHSY, CDR2 SAAADI. The CDR3 extends over 13 amino acids. CDR3 amino acids: CASGGSPDPGQYF. The DNA of the CDR3 is TGCGCCAGCGGGGGCAGTCCGGATCCTGGGCAGTACTTC.

This rearrangement joins TRBV20-1 to TRBJ1-1; D not resolved. The V end was cut by 0 bases, the J end by 1 base, with 9 bases between. The CDR3 spans 14 residues. Germline CDR1 and CDR2: DFQATT and SNEGSKA (reference sequence). CDR3 sequence: CSARDWSGNTEAFF. The CDR3, as DNA: TGCAGTGCTAGAGATTGGTCAGGGAACACTGAAGCTTTCTTT.

The chain recombines TRBV6-6 with TRBJ2-7, with a possible D match to TRBD2 (7 bases). This CDR3 comprises 15 residues. Germline V CDR1 and CDR2: MNHNY, SVGAGI (reference sequence). V lost 5 bases, J lost 5 bases, and 19 bases lay in between. The DNA of the CDR3 is TGTGCCAGCAGTCCTCCGTCTTCGGGGGGCCACGAGCAGTACTTC. As protein: CASSPPSSGGHEQYF.

This clonotype came up a few times. The chain links TRBV9 to TRBJ2-1; 9 positions match TRBD1. Germline lookup yields CDR1 SGDLS and CDR2 YYNGEE. The trim removed 4 bases at V and 7 bases at J, leaving 6 bases unmatched. The CDR3 has 14 amino acids. The CDR3 reads CASSPTGTGNEQFF. The CDR3 DNA is TGTGCCAGCAGCCCTACCGGGACAGGGAATGAGCAGTTCTTC.

The rearrangement links TRBV7-6 to TRBJ1-1; D call uncertain. This CDR3 has 14 residues. The V and J ends lost 2 bases and 4 bases respectively, with 11 bases between them. CDR1 is SGHVS and CDR2 is FNYEAQ in the germline V gene. CDR3 amino acids: CASSLSGASTEAFF. The DNA for the CDR3 is TGTGCCAGCAGCTTATCGGGAGCCTCCACTGAAGCTTTCTTT.

V usage is TRBV18 and J usage is TRBJ1-1, with no clear D. The CDR3 spans 13 residues. V was pared by 2 bases and J by 7 bases, with 11 bases between. Germline V gene sequence: CDR1 KGHSH, CDR2 LQKENI. Written as DNA, the CDR3 is TGTGCCAGCTCACCATCTTGGGCCCTTGAAGCTTTCTTT. Protein sequence: CASSPSWALEAFF.

The chain uses TRBV5-1 and TRBJ2-3; the match to TRBD2 covers 8 bases. Germline values: CDR1 SGHRS, CDR2 YFSETQ. The CDR3 consists of 16 residues. J gave up 2 bases and V 1 base, and 6 bases lay outside the gene matches. The CDR3: CASSLMAGGHTDTQYF. CDR3 nucleotides: TGCGCCAGCAGCTTGATGGCGGGGGGCCACACAGATACGCAGTATTTT. Together with reference TRBV5-1 and TRBJ2-3, the CDR3 gives the full variable domain: KAGVTQTPRYLIKTRGQQVTLSCSPISGHRSVSWYQQTPGQGLQFLFEYFSETQRNKGNFPGRFSGRQFSNSRSEMNVSTLELGDSALYLCASSLMAGGHTDTQYFGPGTRLTVL.

This clonotype was seen a handful of times. The CDR3: CASSLGVWNTEAFF. In nucleotides, the CDR3 is TGCGCCAGCAGCTTGGGGGTCTGGAACACTGAAGCTTTCTTT. The rearrangement joins TRBV5-1 to TRBJ1-1; no clear D. Deletions cut 0 bases from V and 1 base from J, with 7 bases between. CDR1 SGHRS and CDR2 YFSETQ come from the germline V gene. There are 14 residues in the CDR3. Full variable domain (rest looked up from reference TRBV5-1 and TRBJ1-1): KAGVTQTPRYLIKTRGQQVTLSCSPISGHRSVSWYQQTPGQGLQFLFEYFSETQRNKGNFPGRFSGRQFSNSRSEMNVSTLELGDSALYLCASSLGVWNTEAFFGQGTRLTVV.

The CDR3: CASSLGPVGGNNEQFF. CDR3 nucleotide sequence: TGCGCCAGCAGCTTGGGACCTGTGGGGGGAAACAATGAGCAGTTCTTC. The genes are TRBV5-1 and TRBJ2-1, with D possibly being TRBD2 (6 bases). Trimming shortened V by 0 bases and J by 5 bases, and 15 bases separated the two germline ends. The CDR3 contains 16 residues. Germline V lookup: CDR1 SGHRS, CDR2 YFSETQ.